This is a list of T cell receptor beta chains from one sample in a study of vaccination and CD4 T cells after COVID-19. TCRdb itself ran the PCR reads through MiXCR, one entry per CDR3 protein. The sample contains nearly 15,000 distinct CDR3 sequences, roughly 74% of which appear only once. The antigens for these receptors are not known. Sequences were derived from CD4+ T cells from blood, cultured in vitro, sampled after SARS-CoV-2 vaccination. These receptor sequences come from a human donor who received a COVID-19 vaccine. Each CDR3 is given with its conserved first and last residue. D genes are given only for firm matches. The size of a clone is reported for some rows only, either as once, few or many, or as a class for expanded clones.

D	V	size	J	CDR3	DNA
TRBD1	TRBV6-1	.	TRBJ1-1	CASRTGTGVTEAFF	TGTGCCAGCAGAACCGGGACAGGGGTTACTGAAGCTTTCTTT
TRBD2	TRBV20-1	few	TRBJ2-5	CSARGSGGHETQYF	TGCAGTGCTAGAGGGTCGGGGGGTCACGAGACCCAGTACTTC
.	TRBV7-8	.	TRBJ2-2	CASSLVGSDTGELFF	TGTGCCAGCAGCTTGGTAGGAAGCGACACCGGGGAGCTGTTTTTT
.	TRBV27	.	TRBJ2-3	CASSFIGTDTQYF	TGTGCCAGCAGTTTTATAGGCACAGATACGCAGTATTTT
.	TRBV20-1	few	TRBJ1-1	CSAGGGYAEAFF	TGCAGTGCCGGAGGGGGGTACGCTGAAGCTTTCTTT
.	TRBV7-6	.	TRBJ1-4	CASSLTTGTNEKLFF	TGTGCCAGCAGCTTAACGACAGGAACTAATGAAAAACTGTTTTTT
.	TRBV24-1	.	TRBJ2-7	CATSDTGRYEQYF	TGTGCCACCAGTGATACAGGGAGGTACGAGCAGTACTTC